Listed below are T cell receptor beta chains from one sample, sequenced in a study of cytomegalovirus exposure and HLA in healthy donors. Only in-frame clones appear in the TCRdb table, and some are missing; sequencing was by immunoSEQ multiplex PCR. Here the sample spans about 140,000 clones, about 80% being singletons. The sample consisted of PBMCs. The receptors stem from a male donor in good health and CMV-seronegative. CDR3s include the opening cysteine and the closing phenylalanine or tryptophan. The order of the fields is CDR3 length, clone size, J gene, V gene, D gene, CDR3 protein, CDR3 DNA. The D gene is left open where the match is weak. Some rows have no size entry. The others give once, few or many, or a class for an expanded clone.

15,-,TRBJ1-1,TRBV7-2,-,CASSLWEGRVTEAFF,TGTGCCAGCAGCTTATGGGAGGGGCGCGTAACTGAAGCTTTCTTT
19,-,TRBJ2-3,TRBV5-4,-,CASTLGGGGWLGAADTQYF,TGTGCCAGCACCTTAGGGGGTGGCGGGTGGCTTGGGGCGGCAGATACGCAGTATTTT
13,-,TRBJ2-1,TRBV4-3,-,CASSQDFVNEQFF,TGCGCCAGCAGCCAAGATTTTGTAAATGAGCAGTTCTTC
15,-,TRBJ2-5,TRBV7-2,-,CASSKEQGWGETQYF,TGTGCCAGCAGCAAAGAACAGGGATGGGGGGAGACCCAGTACTTC
16,few,TRBJ1-6,TRBV21-1,-,CASSKGPGPGYSPLHF,TGTGCCAGCAGCAAAGGACCAGGTCCCGGCTATTCACCCCTCCACTTT
14,-,TRBJ1-3,TRBV18,TRBD1,CASSRQGSGNTIYF,TGTGCCAGCTCGCGACAGGGCTCTGGAAACACCATATATTTT
16,-,TRBJ2-2,TRBV9,-,CASSVDGWPNTGELFF,TGTGCCAGCAGCGTAGACGGGTGGCCGAACACCGGGGAGCTGTTTTTT
15,-,TRBJ2-2,TRBV7-8,TRBD2,CASSLTSLHTGELFF,TGTGCCAGCAGCTTGACTAGCCTCCACACCGGGGAGCTGTTTTTT
15,-,TRBJ1-2,TRBV4-3,-,CASSQDRNRADGYTF,TGCGCCAGCAGCCAAGATCGAAACCGCGCGGATGGCTACACCTTC
15,-,TRBJ2-1,TRBV7-2,TRBD2,CASSYFGGARNEQFF,TGTGCCAGCAGCTATTTCGGGGGGGCACGCAATGAGCAGTTCTTC
14,-,TRBJ1-6,TRBV30,TRBD1,CAWTPGQGNSPLHF,TGTGCCTGGACCCCGGGACAGGGGAATTCACCCCTCCACTTT
16,-,TRBJ2-5,TRBV23-1,TRBD1,CASSRSLREGAETQYF,TGCGCCAGCTCCCGGAGTTTAAGAGAGGGGGCTGAGACCCAGTACTTC
15,-,TRBJ2-3,TRBV19,-,CASSPIGGGIDTQYF,TGTGCCAGTAGTCCTATCGGTGGAGGAATTGATACGCAGTATTTT
16,-,TRBJ2-7,TRBV19,TRBD1,CASNHGVTGGPYEQYF,TGTGCCAGTAACCATGGGGTCACAGGGGGCCCCTACGAGCAGTACTTC
15,-,TRBJ2-2,TRBV11-3,-,CASSLGGQGTGELFF,TGTGCCAGCAGCTTAGGGGGACAAGGCACCGGGGAGCTGTTTTTT
11,once,TRBJ1-5,TRBV2,-,CASSATEPQHF,TGTGCCAGCAGTGCCACGGAGCCCCAGCATTTT
15,-,TRBJ2-6,TRBV9,TRBD2,CASSSGSSGANVLTF,TGTGCCAGCTCCAGCGGGAGCTCTGGGGCCAACGTCCTGACTTTC
11,-,TRBJ1-2,TRBV20-1,TRBD1,CSAPTGRGYTF,TGCAGTGCCCCGACAGGGCGTGGCTACACCTTC
15,few,TRBJ1-2,TRBV6-1,TRBD1,CASSEAGQGHYGYTF,TGTGCCAGCAGTGAAGCGGGACAGGGCCACTATGGCTACACCTTC
11,-,TRBJ2-1,TRBV5-1,-,CASSFDSEQFF,TGCGCCAGCAGCTTCGACAGTGAGCAGTTCTTC
18,-,TRBJ1-5,TRBV5-6,TRBD1,CASSRSRDRAYSNQPQHF,TGTGCCAGCAGCAGGTCCCGGGACAGGGCTTATAGCAATCAGCCCCAGCATTTT
13,-,TRBJ1-2,TRBV7-9,TRBD1,CASSFGTGGGYTF,TGTGCCAGCAGCTTCGGGACAGGGGGCGGCTACACCTTC
16,-,TRBJ1-2,TRBV6-1,TRBD1,CASGGGGQGLNYGYTF,TGTGCCAGCGGTGGCGGGGGACAGGGCCTTAACTATGGCTACACCTTC
13,-,TRBJ2-5,TRBV27,TRBD2,CASKVGGGGTQYF,TGTGCCAGCAAGGTGGGCGGGGGGGGGACCCAGTACTTC
12,-,TRBJ1-1,TRBV16,-,CASSQSGLEAFF,TGTGCCAGCAGCCAATCGGGCCTTGAAGCTTTCTTT
15,-,TRBJ2-1,TRBV6-4,TRBD2,CASSDTWGGRNEQFF,TGTGCCAGCAGTGACACATGGGGAGGGAGAAATGAGCAGTTCTTC
16,-,TRBJ1-5,TRBV2,TRBD1,CASSSQGGRVGQPQHF,TGTGCCAGCAGTTCCCAGGGGGGAAGGGTAGGTCAGCCCCAGCATTTT
14,-,TRBJ1-2,TRBV10-2,-,CASSESAVDYGYTF,TGCGCCAGCAGTGAGTCGGCAGTTGATTATGGCTACACCTTC
13,-,TRBJ1-5,TRBV28,TRBD1,CASRGTGFQPQHF,TGTGCCAGCAGGGGGACAGGGTTTCAGCCCCAGCATTTT
16,-,TRBJ1-2,TRBV27,-,CASSSTGEPGNYGYTF,TGTGCCAGCAGTTCCACAGGAGAACCTGGGAACTATGGCTACACCTTC
23,-,TRBJ2-6,TRBV27,TRBD1,CASSLSFRRTGVLSDSGANVLTF,TGTGCCAGCAGTTTATCCTTTCGTCGGACAGGGGTCCTAAGTGACTCTGGGGCCAACGTCCTGACTTTC
14,few,TRBJ1-1,TRBV7-2,-,CASSLDLNAGGAFF,TGTGCCAGCAGCTTAGATTTGAATGCGGGGGGAGCTTTCTTT
12,few,TRBJ2-1,TRBV9,-,CASSVDLDEQFF,TGTGCCAGCAGCGTAGATCTCGATGAGCAGTTCTTC
13,-,TRBJ2-7,TRBV5-1,-,CASRTGSPYEQYF,TGCGCCAGCAGGACGGGGTCTCCCTACGAGCAGTACTTC
17,few,TRBJ2-7,TRBV28,TRBD1,CASSPLPFRDRGNEQYF,TGTGCCAGCAGCCCTTTACCCTTCCGGGACAGGGGAAACGAGCAGTACTTC
14,-,TRBJ2-2,TRBV6-6,-,CASGPGAYTGELFF,TGTGCCAGCGGCCCAGGGGCGTACACCGGGGAGCTGTTTTTT
17,-,TRBJ2-1,TRBV25-1,-,CASSDSRGLGSYNEQFF,TGTGCCAGCAGTGATTCGCGGGGGCTTGGGTCCTACAATGAGCAGTTCTTC
13,few,TRBJ2-2,TRBV9,-,CASSVQDTGELFF,TGTGCCAGCAGCGTACAGGACACCGGGGAGCTGTTTTTT
18,-,TRBJ2-4,TRBV10-2,TRBD1,CASSEGTGGLIAKNIQYF,TGCGCCAGCAGTGAGGGGACAGGGGGTCTAATAGCCAAAAACATTCAGTACTTC
14,once,TRBJ2-5,TRBV30,-,CAWSRQARGETQYF,TGTGCCTGGAGTCGACAGGCGAGGGGGGAGACCCAGTACTTC
15,-,TRBJ2-7,TRBV6-5,TRBD1,CASSYWTGDGSEQYF,TGTGCCAGCAGTTACTGGACAGGGGATGGCTCCGAGCAGTACTTC
14,-,TRBJ1-2,TRBV5-1,TRBD1,CASSYSQGAGGYTF,TGCGCCAGCAGCTATTCCCAGGGGGCTGGTGGCTACACCTTC
13,-,TRBJ1-5,TRBV6-5,-,CASSPQDQSPQHF,TGTGCCAGCAGTCCCCAGGATCAATCGCCCCAGCATTTT
15,-,TRBJ1-3,TRBV9,TRBD1,CASSVGTGRGNTIYF,TGTGCCAGCAGCGTAGGGACAGGGAGAGGAAACACCATATATTTT
17,-,TRBJ2-5,TRBV27,TRBD2,CASSPSRGLAGQETQYF,TGTGCCAGCAGTCCCTCCAGGGGACTAGCGGGACAAGAGACCCAGTACTTC
15,-,TRBJ2-7,TRBV11-2,-,CASSLDQGSSYEQYF,TGTGCCAGCAGCTTAGATCAGGGTAGCTCCTACGAGCAGTACTTC
14,-,TRBJ1-5,TRBV6-1,-,CASRAVTGNQPQHF,TGTGCCAGCAGGGCAGTGACTGGCAATCAGCCCCAGCATTTT
11,-,TRBJ1-2,TRBV28,TRBD1,CASSLGTAYTF,TGTGCCAGCAGTTTAGGGACAGCCTACACCTTC
16,-,TRBJ1-3,TRBV16,-,CASSLSGGSLGNTIYF,TGTGCCAGCAGCCTTAGTGGCGGCTCCCTCGGAAACACCATATATTTT
12,-,TRBJ2-2,TRBV7-7,-,CASSLVTGELFF,TGTGCCAGCAGCCTCGTTACCGGGGAGCTGTTTTTT
14,-,TRBJ2-1,TRBV5-1,-,CASRGLSSYNEQFF,TGCGCCAGTCGGGGGTTGAGCTCCTACAATGAGCAGTTCTTC
17,once,TRBJ2-5,TRBV29-1,TRBD2,CSVGLTSGGAAGETQYF,TGCAGCGTCGGGCTGACTAGCGGGGGGGCTGCGGGAGAGACCCAGTACTTC
18,-,TRBJ1-4,TRBV4-3,-,CASSQSLYGAGANEKLFF,TGCGCCAGCAGCCAATCGCTATACGGGGCAGGGGCTAATGAAAAACTGTTTTTT
16,-,TRBJ1-1,TRBV15,-,CATSRDRDTLNTEAFF,TGTGCCACCAGCAGAGATCGAGACACTCTGAACACTGAAGCTTTCTTT
17,-,TRBJ2-5,TRBV4-2,TRBD2,CASSQDPRGLAGETQYF,TGTGCCAGCAGCCAAGATCCTCGGGGACTAGCGGGGGAGACCCAGTACTTC